This T cell receptor (beta chain) came from a study of blood T cell repertoires in COVID-19. Study as a whole: Material from acute and convalescent COVID-19 was sourced from the United States, Italy and Spain. The cDNA or gDNA used as material had been derived from T cells, B-cell-depleted T cells, or PBMCs.

Original data processing: Nucleated cell counts were estimated from reference gene primer amplification. The assay was immunoSEQ multiplex PCR, and TCRdb's table has in-frame clones only and misses some. That table is the source of V, J and clone size, and D and trimming were worked out from the DNA. The top ten clones hold 7.2% of a sample with tens of thousands of clones, 87% of them seen once. Material: peripheral blood. The TCR originated in a human donor in a cohort sampled during active COVID-19.

The CDR3 sequence is CASSRFGGYTF. DNA of the CDR3: TGTGCCAGCAGCAGGTTCGGAGGCTACACCTTC. The chain links TRBV12-3 or TRBV12-4 to TRBJ1-2; no definite D call. CDR3 length: 11 residues. The germline V and J ends were trimmed by 6 bases and 8 bases, with 10 bases remaining between them.